This T cell receptor beta chain was identified during a study of T cell clonotyping in hematopoietic cell transplantation. General study findings and limits: After transplant, recipient diversity fell while pathologically expanded clonotypes grew through day 180. No sorting was done, leaving CD4 and CD8 contributions mixed.

For this clone: No antigen is known for it.

Using immunoSEQ multiplex PCR, the repertoire was profiled, and TCRdb retains in-frame clones only, with some absent. The table lists tens of thousands of clones, 94% of them singletons. Sequenced: peripheral blood mononuclear cells. The TCR originated in a woman in her fifties or sixties in good health. Some clones in this sample may be carry-over from other donors' samples.

CDR3 sequence (DNA): TGTGCCACCAGCAGAGAGTTAAGGGGACAGTACCTAGCCAAAAACATTCAGTACTTC. It encodes CATSRELRGQYLAKNIQYF. The rearrangement links TRBV15 to TRBJ2-4; 7 nucleotides line up with TRBD1. The length of the CDR3 is 19 residues. Trimming removed 0 bases from V and 0 bases from J; junction bases left unmatched: 11. CDR1 is LNHNV, CDR2 YYDKDF, per germline (reference sequence).